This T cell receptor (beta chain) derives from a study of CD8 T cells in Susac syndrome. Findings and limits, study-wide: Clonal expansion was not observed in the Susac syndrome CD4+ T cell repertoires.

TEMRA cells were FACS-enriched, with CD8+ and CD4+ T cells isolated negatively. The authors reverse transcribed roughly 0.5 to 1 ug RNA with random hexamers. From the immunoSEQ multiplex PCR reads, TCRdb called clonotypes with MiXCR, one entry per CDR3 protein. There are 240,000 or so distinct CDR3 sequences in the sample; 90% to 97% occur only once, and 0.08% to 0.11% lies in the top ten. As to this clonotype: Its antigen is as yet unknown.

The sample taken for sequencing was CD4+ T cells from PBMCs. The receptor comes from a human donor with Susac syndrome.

CDR3 loop: CSVVPPLARRAFF. CDR3 bases: TGCAGCGTCGTACCTCCGTTGGCCCGGCGAGCTTTCTTT. The J gene is TRBJ1-1, the V gene TRBV29-1, with no clear D. Germline loops: CDR1 SQVTM, CDR2 ANQGSEA. The CDR3 is 13 amino acids. V dropped 6 bases and J dropped 10 bases, with 21 bases sitting between them.